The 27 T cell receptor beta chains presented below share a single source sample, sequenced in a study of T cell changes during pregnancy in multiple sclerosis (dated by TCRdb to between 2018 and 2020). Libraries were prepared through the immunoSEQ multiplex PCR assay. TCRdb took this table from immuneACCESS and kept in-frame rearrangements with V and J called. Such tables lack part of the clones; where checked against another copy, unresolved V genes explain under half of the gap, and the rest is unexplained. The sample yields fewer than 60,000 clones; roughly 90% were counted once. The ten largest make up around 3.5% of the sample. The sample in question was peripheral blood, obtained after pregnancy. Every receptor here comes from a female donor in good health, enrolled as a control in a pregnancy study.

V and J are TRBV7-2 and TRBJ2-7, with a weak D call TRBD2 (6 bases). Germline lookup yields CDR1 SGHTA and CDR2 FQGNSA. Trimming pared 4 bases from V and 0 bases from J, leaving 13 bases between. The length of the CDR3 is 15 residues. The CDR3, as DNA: TGTGCCAGCAGCTCTCAAGCGGGCCTCTCCTACGAGCAGTACTTC. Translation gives CASSSQAGLSYEQYF. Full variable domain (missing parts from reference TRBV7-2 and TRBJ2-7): GAGVSQSPSNKVTEKGKDVELRCDPISGHTALYWYRQSLGQGLEFLIYFQGNSAPDKSGLPSDRFSAERTGGSVSTLTIQRTQQEDSAVYLCASSSQAGLSYEQYFGPGTRLTVT.

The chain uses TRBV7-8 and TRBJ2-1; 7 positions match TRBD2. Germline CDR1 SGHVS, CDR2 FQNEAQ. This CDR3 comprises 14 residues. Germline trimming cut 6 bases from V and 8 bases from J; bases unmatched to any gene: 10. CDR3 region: CASSPAGGTYEQFF. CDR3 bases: TGTGCCAGCAGTCCAGCCGGGGGGACGTATGAGCAGTTCTTC.

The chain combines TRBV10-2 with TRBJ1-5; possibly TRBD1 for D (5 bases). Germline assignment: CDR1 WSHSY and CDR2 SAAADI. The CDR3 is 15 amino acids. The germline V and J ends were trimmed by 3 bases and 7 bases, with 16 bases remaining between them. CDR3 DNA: TGCGCCAGCAGTGACCCCAAGACGGGGGGACAGCCCCAGCATTTT. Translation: CASSDPKTGGQPQHF.

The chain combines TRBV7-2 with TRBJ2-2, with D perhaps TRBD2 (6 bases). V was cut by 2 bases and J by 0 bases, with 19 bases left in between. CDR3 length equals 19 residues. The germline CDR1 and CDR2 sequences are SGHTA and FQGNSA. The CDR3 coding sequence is TGTGCCAGCAGCTTAAGTGGAGGGAGGTTACACGCGAACACCGGGGAGCTGTTTTTT. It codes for CASSLSGGRLHANTGELFF.

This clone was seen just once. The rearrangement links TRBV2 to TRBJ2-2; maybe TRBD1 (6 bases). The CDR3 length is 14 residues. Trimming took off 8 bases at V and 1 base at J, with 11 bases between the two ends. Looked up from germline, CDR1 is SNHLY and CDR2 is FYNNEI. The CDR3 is CASRDNRNTGELFF. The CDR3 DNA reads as TGTGCCAGCCGGGACAACAGGAACACCGGGGAGCTGTTTTTT.

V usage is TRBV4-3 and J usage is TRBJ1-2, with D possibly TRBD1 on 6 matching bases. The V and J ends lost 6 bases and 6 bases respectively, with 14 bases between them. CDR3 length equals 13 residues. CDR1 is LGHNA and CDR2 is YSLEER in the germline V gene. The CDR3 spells CASSQGSLHGYTF. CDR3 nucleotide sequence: TGCGCCAGCAGTCAGGGGTCCCTACATGGCTACACCTTC.

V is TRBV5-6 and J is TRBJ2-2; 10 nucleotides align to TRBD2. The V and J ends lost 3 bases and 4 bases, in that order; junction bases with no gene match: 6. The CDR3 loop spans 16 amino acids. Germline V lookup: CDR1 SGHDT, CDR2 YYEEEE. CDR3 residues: CASSSGLANPTGELFF. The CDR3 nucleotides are TGTGCCAGCAGCTCGGGACTAGCGAACCCCACCGGGGAGCTGTTTTTT.

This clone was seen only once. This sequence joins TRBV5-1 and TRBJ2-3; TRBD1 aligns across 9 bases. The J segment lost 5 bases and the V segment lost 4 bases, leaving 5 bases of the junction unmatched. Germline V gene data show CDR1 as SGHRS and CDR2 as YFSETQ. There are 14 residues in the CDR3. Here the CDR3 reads CASSIGQGQDTQYF. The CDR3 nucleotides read TGCGCCAGCAGCATTGGACAGGGGCAAGATACGCAGTATTTT.

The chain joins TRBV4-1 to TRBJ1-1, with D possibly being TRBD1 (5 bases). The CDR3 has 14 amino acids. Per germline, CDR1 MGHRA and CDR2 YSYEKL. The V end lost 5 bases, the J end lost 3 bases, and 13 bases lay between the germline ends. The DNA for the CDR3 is TGCGCCAGCAGCTACTTGGGGGGGGACACTGAAGCTTTCTTT. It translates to CASSYLGGDTEAFF.

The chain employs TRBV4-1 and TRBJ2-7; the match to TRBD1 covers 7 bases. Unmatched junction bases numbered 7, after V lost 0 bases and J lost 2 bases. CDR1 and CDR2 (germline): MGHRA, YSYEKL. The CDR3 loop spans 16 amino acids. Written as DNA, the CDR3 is TGCGCCAGCAGCCAAGAAAGGCCAGGGGGTGCCTACGAGCAGTACTTC. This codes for CASSQERPGGAYEQYF.

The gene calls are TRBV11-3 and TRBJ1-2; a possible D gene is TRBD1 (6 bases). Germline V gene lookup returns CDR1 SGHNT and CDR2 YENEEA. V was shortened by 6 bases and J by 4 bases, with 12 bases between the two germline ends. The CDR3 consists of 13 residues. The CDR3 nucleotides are TGTGCCAGCAGTATGGACAGAGGCTATGGCTACACCTTC. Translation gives CASSMDRGYGYTF.

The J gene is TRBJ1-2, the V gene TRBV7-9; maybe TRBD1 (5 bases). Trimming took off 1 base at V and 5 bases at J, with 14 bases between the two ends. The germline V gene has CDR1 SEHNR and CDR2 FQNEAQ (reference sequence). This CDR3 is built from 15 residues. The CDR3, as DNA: TGTGCCAGCAGCTTAGGGGAGGGGCAGTCGTATGGCTACACCTTC. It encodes CASSLGEGQSYGYTF.

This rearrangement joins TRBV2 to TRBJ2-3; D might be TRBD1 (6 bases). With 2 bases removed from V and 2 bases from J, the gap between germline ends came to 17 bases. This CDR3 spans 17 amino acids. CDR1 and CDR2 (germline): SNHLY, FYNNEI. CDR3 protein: CASSEPPGHVNTDTQYF. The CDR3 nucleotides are TGTGCCAGCAGTGAACCCCCGGGACACGTAAACACAGATACGCAGTATTTT.

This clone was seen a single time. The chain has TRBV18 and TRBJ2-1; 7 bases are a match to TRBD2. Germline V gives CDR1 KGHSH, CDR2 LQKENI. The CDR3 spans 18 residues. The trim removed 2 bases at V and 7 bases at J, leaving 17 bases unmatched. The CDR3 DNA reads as TGTGCCAGCTCACCAAACGTCGCCCTCTCGGGACTACCTAATGAGCAGTTCTTC. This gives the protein CASSPNVALSGLPNEQFF.

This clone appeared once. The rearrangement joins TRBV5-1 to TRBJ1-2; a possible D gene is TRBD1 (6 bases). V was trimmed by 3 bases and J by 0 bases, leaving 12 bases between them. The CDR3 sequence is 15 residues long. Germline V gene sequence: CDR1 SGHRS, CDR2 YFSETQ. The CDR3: CASSSTDSANYGYTF. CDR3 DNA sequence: TGCGCCAGCAGCTCCACGGACAGCGCTAACTATGGCTACACCTTC. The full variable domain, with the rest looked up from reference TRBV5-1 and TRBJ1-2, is KAGVTQTPRYLIKTRGQQVTLSCSPISGHRSVSWYQQTPGQGLQFLFEYFSETQRNKGNFPGRFSGRQFSNSRSEMNVSTLELGDSALYLCASSSTDSANYGYTFGSGTRLTVV.

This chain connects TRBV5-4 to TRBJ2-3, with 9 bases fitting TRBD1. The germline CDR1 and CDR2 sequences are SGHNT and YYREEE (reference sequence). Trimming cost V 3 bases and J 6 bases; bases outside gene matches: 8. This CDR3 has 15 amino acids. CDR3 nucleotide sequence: TGTGCCAGCAGCTCCGGGGGACAGGGTGGGGATACGCAGTATTTT. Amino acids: CASSSGGQGGDTQYF.

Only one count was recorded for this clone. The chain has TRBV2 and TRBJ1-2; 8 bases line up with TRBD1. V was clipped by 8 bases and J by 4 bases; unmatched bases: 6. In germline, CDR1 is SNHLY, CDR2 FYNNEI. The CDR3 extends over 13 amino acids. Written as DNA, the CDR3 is TGTGCCAGCCCTGGGGACAGGACCTATGGCTACACCTTC. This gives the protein CASPGDRTYGYTF.

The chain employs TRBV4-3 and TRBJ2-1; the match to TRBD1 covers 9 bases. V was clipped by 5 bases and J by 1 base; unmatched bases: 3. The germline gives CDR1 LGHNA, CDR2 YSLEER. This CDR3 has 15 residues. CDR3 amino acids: CASSIDRGSYNEQFF. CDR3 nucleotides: TGCGCCAGCAGCATCGACAGGGGGTCCTACAATGAGCAGTTCTTC.

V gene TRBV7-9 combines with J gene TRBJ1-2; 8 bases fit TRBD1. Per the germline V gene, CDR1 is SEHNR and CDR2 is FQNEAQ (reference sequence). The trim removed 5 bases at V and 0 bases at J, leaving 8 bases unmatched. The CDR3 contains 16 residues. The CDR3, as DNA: TGTGCCAGCAGCACCGGACAGGGTTTGTCTAACTATGGCTACACCTTC. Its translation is CASSTGQGLSNYGYTF.

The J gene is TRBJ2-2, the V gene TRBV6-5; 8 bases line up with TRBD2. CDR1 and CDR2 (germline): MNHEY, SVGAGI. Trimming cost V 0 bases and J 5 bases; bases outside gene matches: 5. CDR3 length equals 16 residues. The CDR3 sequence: CASSYSGGRRTGELFF. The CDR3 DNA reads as TGTGCCAGCAGTTACTCGGGCGGGAGGAGGACCGGGGAGCTGTTTTTT.

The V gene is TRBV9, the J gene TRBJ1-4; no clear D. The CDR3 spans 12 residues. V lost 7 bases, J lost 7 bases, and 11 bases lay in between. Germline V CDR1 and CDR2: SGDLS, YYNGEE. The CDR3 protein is CASRGRTEKLFF. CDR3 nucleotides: TGTGCCAGCCGGGGAAGAACTGAAAAACTGTTTTTT. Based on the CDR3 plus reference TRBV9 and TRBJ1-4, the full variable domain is DSGVTQTPKHLITATGQRVTLRCSPRSGDLSVYWYQQSLDQGLQFLIQYYNGEERAKGNILERFSAQQFPDLHSELNLSSLELGDSALYFCASRGRTEKLFFGSGTQLSVL.

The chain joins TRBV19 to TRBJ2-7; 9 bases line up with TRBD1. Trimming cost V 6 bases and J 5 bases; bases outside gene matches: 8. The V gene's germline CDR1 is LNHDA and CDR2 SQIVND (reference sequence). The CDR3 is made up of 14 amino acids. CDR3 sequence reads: CASSKGDRAHEQYF. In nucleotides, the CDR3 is TGTGCCAGTAGCAAGGGGGACAGGGCCCACGAGCAGTACTTC.

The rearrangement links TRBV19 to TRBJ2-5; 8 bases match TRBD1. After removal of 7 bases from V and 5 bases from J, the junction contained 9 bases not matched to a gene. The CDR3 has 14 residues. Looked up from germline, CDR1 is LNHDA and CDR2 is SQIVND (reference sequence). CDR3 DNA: TGTGCCAGTATGGGAGGACAGGGCGGTGAGACCCAGTACTTC. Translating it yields CASMGGQGGETQYF.

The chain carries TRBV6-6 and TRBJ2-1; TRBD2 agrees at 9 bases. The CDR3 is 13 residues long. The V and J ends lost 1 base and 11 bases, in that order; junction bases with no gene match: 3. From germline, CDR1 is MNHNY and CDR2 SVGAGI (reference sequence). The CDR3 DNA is TGTGCCAGCAGTTACTGGCGGGGGGGGAAGCAGTTCTTC. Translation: CASSYWRGGKQFF.

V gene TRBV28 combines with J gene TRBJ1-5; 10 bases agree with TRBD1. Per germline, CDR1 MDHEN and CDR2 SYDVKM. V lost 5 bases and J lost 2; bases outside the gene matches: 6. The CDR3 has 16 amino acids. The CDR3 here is CASSIWGTGGNQPQHF. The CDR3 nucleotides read TGTGCCAGCAGTATTTGGGGGACAGGGGGCAATCAGCCCCAGCATTTT.

DNA of the CDR3: TGTGCCAGCAGTGGACAGGGGGCGACGCTATATCAGCCCCAGCATTTT. Translating it yields CASSGQGATLYQPQHF. The genes are TRBV2 and TRBJ1-5; TRBD1 agrees at 10 bases. Germline lookup yields CDR1 SNHLY and CDR2 FYNNEI. The CDR3 totals 16 residues. Trimming took 4 bases from V and 5 from J; bases not matched to a gene: 8.

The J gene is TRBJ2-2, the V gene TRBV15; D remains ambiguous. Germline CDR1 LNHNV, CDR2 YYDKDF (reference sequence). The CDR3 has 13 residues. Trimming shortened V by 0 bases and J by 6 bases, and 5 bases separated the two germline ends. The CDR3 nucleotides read TGTGCCACCAGCAGAGAACTGCCCGGGGAGCTGTTTTTT. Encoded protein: CATSRELPGELFF.